The T cell receptor (beta chain) under discussion was sequenced for a study of T cell changes during pregnancy in multiple sclerosis. Clones were sequenced by immunoSEQ multiplex PCR, and TCRdb holds only the in-frame ones, with some missing. The sample yields tens of thousands of clones, approximately 92% seen once. CDR1 is SGHAT, CDR2 FQNNGV, per germline. The CDR3 extends over 13 amino acids. Between the trimmed V and J ends, which lost 6 bases and 6 bases, there was a span of 14 bases. The chain has TRBV11-2 and TRBJ1-2; perhaps TRBD1 as D (5 bases). The TCR was taken from a female donor in good health, enrolled as a control in a pregnancy study. The specimen comprised peripheral blood, sampled in the third trimester of pregnancy. CDR3 loop: CASSLNGGHGYTF. As DNA, the CDR3 is TGTGCCAGCAGTCTTAACGGGGGACATGGCTACACCTTC. Together with reference TRBV11-2 and TRBJ1-2, the CDR3 gives the full variable domain: EAGVAQSPRYKIIEKRQSVAFWCNPISGHATLYWYQQILGQGPKLLIQFQNNGVVDDSQLPKDRFSAERLKGVDSTLKIQPAKLEDSAVYLCASSLNGGHGYTFGSGTRLTVV.